The rows below give T cell receptor beta chains drawn from one sample of a study of T cell responses to AZD1222 COVID-19 vaccine. Libraries were prepared by immunoSEQ multiplex PCR; TCRdb keeps only in-frame clonotypes and omits some of them. In the table there are roughly 100,000 clones, around 91% of which are singletons. Sequenced material: peripheral blood, taken on day 0 of AZD1222 vaccination. These receptors originate from an adult in good health. CDR3s include the opening cysteine and the closing phenylalanine or tryptophan. Fields, in order: D gene, clone size, V gene, J gene, CDR3 DNA, CDR3 protein. The D gene is left open where the match is weak. Expanded clones get a size class; other rows say once, few or many, or leave the size out.

-,-,TRBV24-1,TRBJ2-2,TGTGCCACCAGTGATTTCCGGGGGACCGGGGAGCTGTTTTTT,CATSDFRGTGELFF
-,-,TRBV28,TRBJ2-7,TGTGCCAGCAGTTTATCGGTGGAGGTGCAGTACTTC,CASSLSVEVQYF
TRBD1,once,TRBV2,TRBJ1-2,TGTGCGACAGGGATCTATGGCTACACCTTC,CATGIYGYTF
-,-,TRBV7-9,TRBJ2-3,TGTGCCAGCAGCCTTTCCCCCACAGATACGCAGTATTTT,CASSLSPTDTQYF
-,-,TRBV7-8,TRBJ1-5,TGTGCCAGCAGCGCAAATCCGGGACCGATGAATCAGCCCCAGCATTTT,CASSANPGPMNQPQHF
TRBD2,-,TRBV9,TRBJ2-3,TGTGCCAGCAGCCGTCGGGGGGAGACTGCAGATACGCAGTATTTT,CASSRRGETADTQYF
-,-,TRBV7-2,TRBJ1-2,TGTGCCAGCAGCTTAGCTAACTATGGCTACACCTTC,CASSLANYGYTF
TRBD2,-,TRBV7-2,TRBJ2-7,TGTGCCAGCAGCTCCCCCCGGACTAGCGGGAGCATCCCCTACGAGCAGTACTTC,CASSSPRTSGSIPYEQYF
-,-,TRBV28,TRBJ2-7,TGTGCCAGCAGTTTAGGGTACGAGCAGTACTTC,CASSLGYEQYF
TRBD1,-,TRBV19,TRBJ2-2,TGTGCCGTACGGGGAAGGGACAGGGATTCCGCCGGGGAGCTGTTTTTT,CAVRGRDRDSAGELFF
TRBD1,-,TRBV2,TRBJ2-2,TGTGCCAGCAGTAACAGGGGTTACACCGGGGAGCTGTTTTTT,CASSNRGYTGELFF
-,-,TRBV18,TRBJ2-1,TGTGCCAGCTCACCAGACGGAACTAGCTACAATGAGCAGTTCTTC,CASSPDGTSYNEQFF
-,-,TRBV7-3,TRBJ2-6,TGTGCCAGCAGCATCCGACGTGGAGGGGTAGGGGCCAACGTCCTGACTTTC,CASSIRRGGVGANVLTF
-,-,TRBV7-9,TRBJ1-1,TGTGCCAGCAGCTTAGAGCCGGAGAACACTGAAGCTTTCTTT,CASSLEPENTEAFF
-,-,TRBV11-2,TRBJ2-3,TGTGCCAGCAGCTTGCCCCGACAAGGGAGGACAGATACGCAGTATTTT,CASSLPRQGRTDTQYF
-,once,TRBV28,TRBJ2-2,TGTGCCAGCAGTCGCACCTCCGGGGCGACGAACACCGGGGAGCTGTTTTTT,CASSRTSGATNTGELFF
-,-,TRBV10-3,TRBJ1-1,TGTGCCATCAGTGTTAGGGGGGTGACTGAAGCTTTCTTT,CAISVRGVTEAFF
-,-,TRBV7-7,TRBJ2-2,TGTGCCAGCAGCTTAACGTGGAGCTCCAGCACCGGGGAGCTGTTTTTT,CASSLTWSSSTGELFF
TRBD2,-,TRBV27,TRBJ2-7,TGTGCCAGCAGTGGAGGACTAGCTGGTAACGAGCAGTACTTC,CASSGGLAGNEQYF
TRBD1,few,TRBV19,TRBJ2-2,TGTGCCAGTAGTCCGGGAAGGACAGGCGCGAACACCGGGGAGCTGTTTTTT,CASSPGRTGANTGELFF
-,-,TRBV5-4,TRBJ2-6,TGTGCCAGCGGGAAGGGACAAACTGGGGCCAACGTCCTGACTTTC,CASGKGQTGANVLTF
-,-,TRBV11-3,TRBJ2-2,TGTGCCAGCAGCTACGGAACTTCGAACACCGGGGAGCTGTTTTTT,CASSYGTSNTGELFF
-,-,TRBV28,TRBJ2-7,TGTGCCAGCAGCCGGCTCTACGAGCAGTACTTC,CASSRLYEQYF
-,-,TRBV10-2,TRBJ2-7,TGCGCGCCCCCTCCAAAGACGGGGCAGTACTTC,CAPPPKTGQYF
TRBD1,few,TRBV30,TRBJ2-2,TGTGCCTGGATTCCGATCCGGGACAGGGTCTCCGGGGAGCTGTTTTTT,CAWIPIRDRVSGELFF
-,-,TRBV28,TRBJ1-6,TGTGCCAGCAGTCCTGGACAGCATAATTCACCCCTCCACTTT,CASSPGQHNSPLHF
-,-,TRBV6-5,TRBJ1-3,TGTGCCGGCAGGGTTCCGGGAAACTATGGAAACACCATATATTTT,CAGRVPGNYGNTIYF
-,few,TRBV19,TRBJ2-2,TGTGCCAGTAGCCAGAAGACCGGGGAGCTGTTTTTT,CASSQKTGELFF
-,-,TRBV5-6,TRBJ2-5,TGTGCCAGCAGCTTGGCTAGCCCAGAGACCCAGTACTTC,CASSLASPETQYF
-,-,TRBV12-3/TRBV12-4,TRBJ1-2,TGTGAGACTGCGTATGGCTACACCTTC,CETAYGYTF
TRBD1,once,TRBV6-5,TRBJ2-1,TGTGCCAGCAGCCTTCCTCGGGACAGATACAATGAGCAGTTCTTC,CASSLPRDRYNEQFF
TRBD1,-,TRBV7-3,TRBJ2-1,TGTGCCAGCAGCTTATCCCGGGACAGGGCGGTCAATGAGCAGTTCTTC,CASSLSRDRAVNEQFF
TRBD2,-,TRBV27,TRBJ2-1,TGTGCCAGCACCCTGCGTGGGTTAGCGGGAGATAGGAGGGAGCAGTTCTTC,CASTLRGLAGDRREQFF
-,-,TRBV28,TRBJ2-7,TGTGCCAGCAGGTGGACAGCTGCCTACGAGCAGTACTTC,CASRWTAAYEQYF
TRBD2,-,TRBV10-3,TRBJ2-7,TGTGCCATCAGGGCGGCAGCGGGGGCTAGCTCCTACGAGCAGTACTTC,CAIRAAAGASSYEQYF
-,few,TRBV2,TRBJ2-7,TGTGCGATCAAAAGTTGGGGAGGGGGCGCCGGGTATAGGGAGCAGTACTTC,CAIKSWGGGAGYREQYF
TRBD1,-,TRBV7-2,TRBJ2-1,TGTGCCAGCAGCACTGGACAGGGATTCAATGAGCAGTTCTTC,CASSTGQGFNEQFF
-,-,TRBV5-8,TRBJ1-5,TGTGCCAGCAGCCCCGAAGTCGGTTTCAATCAGCCCCAGCATTTT,CASSPEVGFNQPQHF
-,-,TRBV19,TRBJ2-7,TGTGCCACTAAAAAGGGCCCTCGTGGGGTCATGGACGAGCAGTACTTC,CATKKGPRGVMDEQYF
-,once,TRBV18,TRBJ2-1,TGTGCCAGCTCACCACTCGGGAGTGGCAATGAGCAGTTCTTC,CASSPLGSGNEQFF
TRBD1,-,TRBV7-6,TRBJ2-7,TGTGCCAGCAGCTTCGACGGGACAGCTCGGACCGAGCAGTACTTC,CASSFDGTARTEQYF
-,-,TRBV7-2,TRBJ1-5,TGTGCCAGCAGCGCCACGCAACTACAGGGACAGCCCCAGCATTTT,CASSATQLQGQPQHF
-,once,TRBV9,TRBJ2-4,TGTGCCAGCAGCGTCTTCAGGTTAGCCAAAAACATTCAGTACTTC,CASSVFRLAKNIQYF
-,few,TRBV7-3,TRBJ2-3,TGTGCCAGCAGCTTACAAGCCAGCTCTAGCACAGATACGCAGTATTTT,CASSLQASSSTDTQYF
TRBD2,-,TRBV7-9,TRBJ2-1,TGTGCCAGCAGCTGGGTGACTAGCGGGAGGGGACAATCCTACAATGAGCAGTTCTTC,CASSWVTSGRGQSYNEQFF
TRBD1,-,TRBV7-9,TRBJ1-3,TGTGCCAGCAGCTTACCAGGGGGACAGGGTGTCTCTGGAAACACCATATATTTT,CASSLPGGQGVSGNTIYF
-,-,TRBV28,TRBJ1-2,TGTGCCAGCAGTTCAACGACGGAATATGGCTACACCTTC,CASSSTTEYGYTF
-,-,TRBV15,TRBJ1-4,TGTGCCACCAGCAGAGATGGCAATGAAAAACTGTTTTTT,CATSRDGNEKLFF
-,-,TRBV2,TRBJ2-1,TGTGCCAGCAGCCCCTGGGCGGGAACCTACAATGAGCAGTTCTTC,CASSPWAGTYNEQFF
TRBD1,-,TRBV24-1,TRBJ2-2,TGTGCCACCAGGGGGACAGCGAACACCGGGGAGCTGTTTTTT,CATRGTANTGELFF
-,once,TRBV7-6,TRBJ2-5,TGTGCCAGCAGCCCGGCCGTGGTGAGGGCCCAAGAGACCCAGTACTTC,CASSPAVVRAQETQYF
-,-,TRBV6-7,TRBJ1-3,TGTGCCAGGGGAAACACCATATATTTT,CARGNTIYF
-,-,TRBV28,TRBJ1-4,TGTGCCAGCAGTCCGTTTACAACTAATGAAAAACTGTTTTTT,CASSPFTTNEKLFF
-,-,TRBV7-6,TRBJ2-2,TGTGCCAGCAGCGCCAGAGGCTCCACCAACACCGGGGAGCTGTTTTTT,CASSARGSTNTGELFF
TRBD1,-,TRBV18,TRBJ2-4,TGTGCCAGCTCACCATCCACAGGGGTAGGAGCCAAAAACATTCAGTACTTC,CASSPSTGVGAKNIQYF
-,once,TRBV6-5,TRBJ2-7,TGTGCCAGCAGCCCAATTGTTCGGGTCTACGAGCAGTACTTC,CASSPIVRVYEQYF
-,once,TRBV6-6,TRBJ1-5,TGTGCCAGCAGGACGGGAGACAGACCCAATCAGCCCCAGCATTTT,CASRTGDRPNQPQHF
-,-,TRBV5-1,TRBJ1-1,TGCGCCAGCAGAAGGACCCCCCGGGGGGACACTGAAGCTTTCTTT,CASRRTPRGDTEAFF
TRBD1,-,TRBV9,TRBJ1-2,TGTGCCAGCAGCGCAGCGGACAGGGGGGACTATGGCTACACCTTC,CASSAADRGDYGYTF